This T cell receptor (beta chain) derives from a study of cytomegalovirus exposure and HLA in healthy donors. Per the germline V gene, CDR1 is SGHRS and CDR2 is YFSETQ. Trimming at V came to 6 bases and at J to 6 bases, leaving 8 bases not matched to a gene. CDR3 size: 14 residues. Produced via immunoSEQ multiplex PCR; TCRdb's table is partial and in-frame only. The sample has some 250,000 clones; about 86% are singletons. The sample taken for sequencing was PBMCs. This TCR came from a young woman in good health and CMV-seropositive. The chain recombines TRBV5-1 with TRBJ1-2, with 10 bases fitting TRBD1. In DNA, the CDR3 is TGCGCCAGCACCGAGGGACAGGGGTTTCATGGCTACACCTTC. Translating gives CASTEGQGFHGYTF.